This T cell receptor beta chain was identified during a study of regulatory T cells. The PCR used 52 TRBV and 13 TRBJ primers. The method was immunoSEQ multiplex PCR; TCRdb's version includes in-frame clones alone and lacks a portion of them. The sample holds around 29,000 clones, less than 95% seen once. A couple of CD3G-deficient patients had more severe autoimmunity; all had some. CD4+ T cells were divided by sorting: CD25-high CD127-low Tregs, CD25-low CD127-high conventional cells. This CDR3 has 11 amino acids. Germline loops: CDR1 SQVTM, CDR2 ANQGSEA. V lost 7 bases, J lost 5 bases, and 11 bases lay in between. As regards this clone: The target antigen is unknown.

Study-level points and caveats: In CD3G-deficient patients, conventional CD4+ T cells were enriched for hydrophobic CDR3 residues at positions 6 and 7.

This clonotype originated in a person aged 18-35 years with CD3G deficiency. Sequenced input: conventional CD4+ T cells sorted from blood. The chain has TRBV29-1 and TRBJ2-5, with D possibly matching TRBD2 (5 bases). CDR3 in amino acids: CSGGQVETQYF. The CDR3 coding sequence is TGCAGCGGAGGGCAGGTCGAGACCCAGTACTTC.